Each of the 19 T cell receptor beta chains below was sequenced from the same sample in a study of T cells in tumors after PD-1 blockade. Clones were sequenced by immunoSEQ multiplex PCR, and TCRdb holds only the in-frame ones, with some missing. The sample contains 20,000 to 25,000 clones, around 80% of which appear only once. The sequencing here drew on PBMCs, taken before anti-PD-1 treatment. These receptors all stem from a human donor with basal cell carcinoma.

For this clone: Additional DNA sequences in this sample encode the identical CDR3. The chain is built from TRBV12-3 or TRBV12-4 and TRBJ2-7; no firm D call. V was trimmed by 2 bases and J by 3 bases, leaving 2 bases between them. This CDR3 contains 11 residues. CDR3 in amino acids: CASSLLYEQYF. DNA of the CDR3: TGTGCCAGCAGTTTACTCTACGAGCAGTACTTC.

The J gene is TRBJ1-5, the V gene TRBV10-3, with D perhaps TRBD1 (6 bases). V lost 9 bases and J 0 bases, leaving 12 bases between the germline ends. The CDR3 is 14 residues long. Germline V gene data show CDR1 as ENHRY and CDR2 as SYGVKD. CDR3 residues: CAISGVNSNQPQHF. The DNA for the CDR3 is TGTGCCATTTCAGGGGTTAATAGCAATCAGCCCCAGCATTTT.

The rearrangement uses TRBV3-1 (or the pseudogene TRBV3-2) and TRBJ2-1, with D maybe TRBD1 (6 bases). V was clipped by 4 bases and J by 5 bases, with 21 bases between them. The CDR3 has 17 amino acids. Germline V gives CDR1 LGHDT, CDR2 YNNKEL (reference sequence). The CDR3, as DNA: TGTGCCAGCAGCCCTGAGCAGGGGCAACATATCAACAATGAGCAGTTCTTC. This encodes CASSPEQGQHINNEQFF.

The V and J genes are TRBV7-2 and TRBJ2-5; the D call may be TRBD1 or TRBD2 (5 bases each). Germline V lookup: CDR1 SGHTA, CDR2 FQGNSA. The CDR3 extends over 13 amino acids. The germline V and J ends were trimmed by 3 bases and 5 bases, with 10 bases remaining between them. CDR3 nucleotide sequence: TGTGCCAGCAGCTTTTCCAGGGAGGAGACCCAGTACTTC. Its translation: CASSFSREETQYF.

This clone was observed once. This chain uses TRBV28 with TRBJ2-7, with D possibly being TRBD1 (5 bases). CDR1 is MDHEN, CDR2 SYDVKM, per germline. Trimming removed 7 bases from V and 2 bases from J, with 15 bases in between. The CDR3 length is 14 residues. The CDR3 protein is CASKPPDIPYEQYF. The CDR3 DNA is TGTGCCAGCAAACCCCCGGACATACCCTACGAGCAGTACTTC.

This clone is medium-sized. The rearrangement links TRBV7-6 to TRBJ2-7, with D unresolved. CDR1 SGHVS and CDR2 FNYEAQ come from the germline V gene. V gave up 2 bases and J gave up 7 bases, with 12 bases separating them. The CDR3 totals 13 residues. CDR3: CASSLKHPLEQYF. The CDR3 DNA sequence: TGTGCCAGCAGCTTAAAGCACCCCTTAGAGCAGTACTTC.

The chain couples TRBV12-5 to TRBJ2-7; D might be TRBD1 (6 bases). V was shortened by 9 bases and J by 0 bases, with 18 bases between the two germline ends. From germline, CDR1 is LGHNT and CDR2 FRNRAP. The CDR3 loop spans 15 amino acids. CDR3: CARVLPGHVSYEQYF. Here the CDR3 DNA reads TGTGCTAGGGTCCTCCCGGGACACGTCTCCTACGAGCAGTACTTC.

Of note for this clone: One junction end does not reproduce the germline sequence, and a read error may be involved. Other DNA sequences in this specimen translate into the identical CDR3. CDR3 DNA: TGTGCCACCAGTCATGGGGGGGCGCGGGAGGGGAGCTCCTACAATGAGCAGTTCTTC. It codes for CATSHGGAREGSSYNEQFF. V and J are TRBV2 and TRBJ2-1, with 9 bases fitting TRBD2. The CDR3 runs to 19 residues. Germline V gives CDR1 SNHLY, CDR2 FYNNEI.

This rearrangement joins TRBV5-6 to TRBJ2-1, with 10 positions matching TRBD1. The V segment lost 4 bases and the J segment 2 bases; nucleotides outside the gene matches: 6. CDR3 length: 16 residues. Germline V gene sequence: CDR1 SGHDT, CDR2 YYEEEE. The CDR3 loop reads CASSPGTGVTYNEQFF. The CDR3 DNA reads TGTGCCAGCAGCCCCGGGACAGGGGTAACCTACAATGAGCAGTTCTTC.

The rearrangement joins TRBV6-1 to TRBJ2-6, with D perhaps matching TRBD2 (7 bases). Looked up from germline, CDR1 is MNHNS and CDR2 is SASEGT. V lost 3 bases, J lost 1 base, and 13 bases lay in between. CDR3 length: 17 amino acids. CDR3 coding DNA: TGTGCCAGCAGTGAGGGGGGGCTCGGTTCTGGGGCCAACGTCCTGACTTTC. It codes for CASSEGGLGSGANVLTF.

This clone came up a few times. The genes are TRBV27 and TRBJ2-5; D might be TRBD2 (6 bases). The CDR3 is 12 residues long. V gave up 10 bases and J gave up 2 bases, with 11 bases separating them. CDR1 is MNHEY and CDR2 is SMNVEV in the germline V gene (reference sequence). The CDR3 region is CATGGTQETQYF. The CDR3 coding sequence is TGTGCCACCGGCGGGACTCAAGAGACCCAGTACTTC.

The chain links TRBV29-1 to TRBJ1-1, with 7 bases identical to TRBD1. After removal of 4 bases from V and 0 bases from J, the junction contained 2 bases not matched to a gene. Germline loops: CDR1 SQVTM, CDR2 ANQGSEA. CDR3 length: 13 residues. The CDR3 reads CSVGGQLNTEAFF. CDR3 bases: TGCAGCGTTGGGGGACAGTTGAACACTGAAGCTTTCTTT.

The chain is built from TRBV19 and TRBJ2-2; 10 bases are shared with TRBD2. The CDR3 runs to 14 residues. With 5 bases clipped from V and 7 bases from J, the junction kept 4 bases outside the gene matches. In germline, CDR1 is LNHDA, CDR2 SQIVND (reference sequence). The CDR3 DNA reads TGTGCCAGTAGTGCTAGCGGGAGCGTCGGGGAGCTGTTTTTT. Translation: CASSASGSVGELFF.

On this clone itself: Other nucleotide sequences in the sample specify the same CDR3. DNA for the CDR3: TGTCCCTGCTGTGACGGGGGGGCGGGGGTGGGGAGCTCCTACAATGAGCAGTTCTTC. It yields the protein CPCCDGGAGVGSSYNEQFF. The chain has TRBV2 and TRBJ2-1; 8 nucleotides align to TRBD2. CDR3 size: 19 residues. In germline, CDR1 is SNHLY, CDR2 FYNNEI.

This clone came up once. The gene calls are TRBV15 and TRBJ2-3; 12 bases map to TRBD2. This CDR3 contains 16 residues. Germline CDR1 LNHNV, CDR2 YYDKDF (reference sequence). The trim removed 4 bases at V and 4 bases at J, leaving 6 bases unmatched. The CDR3 reads CATSTGLAGISDTQYF. CDR3 nucleotides: TGTGCCACCAGCACAGGACTAGCGGGAATCTCAGATACGCAGTATTTT.

This chain joins TRBV9 and TRBJ2-1, with D possibly matching TRBD1 (6 bases). This CDR3 is 14 amino acids long. V was cut by 5 bases and J by 0 bases, with 9 bases left in between. CDR1 and CDR2 (germline): SGDLS, YYNGEE. The CDR3 region is CASSSGDSYNEQFF. CDR3 bases: TGTGCCAGCAGTTCAGGGGACTCCTACAATGAGCAGTTCTTC.

V and J are TRBV9 and TRBJ1-4; D perhaps matches TRBD1 (5 bases). The CDR3 loop spans 15 amino acids. Germline CDR1 is SGDLS and CDR2 is YYNGEE. Trimming took off 0 bases at V and 8 bases at J, with 14 bases between the two ends. DNA of the CDR3: TGTGCCAGCAGCGTAGGTGAACAGGAGAACGAAAAACTGTTTTTT. Protein product: CASSVGEQENEKLFF.

This chain connects TRBV18 to TRBJ2-3, with 13 nucleotides matching TRBD2. Trimming took 3 bases from V and 1 from J; bases not matched to a gene: 1. CDR1 is KGHSH and CDR2 is LQKENI in the germline V gene. The CDR3 is 16 amino acids. CDR3 amino acids: CASSPGLAGGTDTQYF. The DNA of the CDR3 is TGTGCCAGCTCACCTGGACTAGCGGGGGGCACAGATACGCAGTATTTT.

The V and J genes are TRBV5-6 and TRBJ1-5; perhaps TRBD1 as D (5 bases). This CDR3 spans 15 amino acids. V was clipped by 4 bases and J by 0 bases, with 11 bases between them. Germline lookup yields CDR1 SGHDT and CDR2 YYEEEE. CDR3 region: CASSQDTGSNQPQHF. The CDR3 DNA is TGTGCCAGCAGCCAGGACACCGGTAGCAATCAGCCCCAGCATTTT.